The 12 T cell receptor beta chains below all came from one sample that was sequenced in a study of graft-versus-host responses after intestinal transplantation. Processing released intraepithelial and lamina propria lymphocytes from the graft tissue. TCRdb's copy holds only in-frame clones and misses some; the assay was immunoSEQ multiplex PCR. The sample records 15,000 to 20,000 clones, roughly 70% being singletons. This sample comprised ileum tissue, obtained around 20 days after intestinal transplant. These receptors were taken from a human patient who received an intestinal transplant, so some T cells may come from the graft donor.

The CDR3 is CASRQGGLLQETQYF. The CDR3 nucleotides read TGTGCCAGCAGGCAGGGGGGTTTGCTGCAAGAGACCCAGTACTTC. The rearrangement uses TRBV2 and TRBJ2-5, with TRBD1 as a possible D gene (7 bases). Trimming left V 6 bases short and J 2 bases short, with 16 bases between. The CDR3 consists of 15 residues. CDR1 and CDR2 (germline): SNHLY, FYNNEI.

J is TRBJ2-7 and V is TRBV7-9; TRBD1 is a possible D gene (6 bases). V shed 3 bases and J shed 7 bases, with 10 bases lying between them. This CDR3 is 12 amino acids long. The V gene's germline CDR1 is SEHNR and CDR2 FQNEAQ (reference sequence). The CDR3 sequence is CASSLDSREQYF. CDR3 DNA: TGTGCCAGCAGCTTGGACAGTAGGGAGCAGTACTTC.

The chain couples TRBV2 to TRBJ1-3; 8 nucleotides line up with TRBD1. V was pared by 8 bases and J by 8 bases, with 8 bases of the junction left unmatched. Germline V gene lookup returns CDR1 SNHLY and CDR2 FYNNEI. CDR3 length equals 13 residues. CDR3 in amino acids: CASRPGGSHTIYF. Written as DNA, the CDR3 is TGTGCCAGCCGTCCAGGGGGCTCTCACACCATATATTTT.

Here the CDR3 DNA reads TGTGCCAGCAGTTACTCGTACACAGGGGGGTCCGGGGGCTACACCTTC. It specifies CASSYSYTGGSGGYTF. The V call is TRBV6-6, the J call TRBJ1-2; TRBD1 aligns across 8 bases. The V segment lost 0 bases and the J segment 8 bases; nucleotides outside the gene matches: 11. Per the germline V gene, CDR1 is MNHNY and CDR2 is SVGAGI (reference sequence). The CDR3 has 16 residues.

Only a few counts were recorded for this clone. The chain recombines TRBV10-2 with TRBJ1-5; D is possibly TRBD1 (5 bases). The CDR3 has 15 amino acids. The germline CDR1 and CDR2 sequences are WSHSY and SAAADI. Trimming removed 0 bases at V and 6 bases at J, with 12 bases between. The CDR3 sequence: CASSESWGRAQPQHF. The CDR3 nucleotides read TGCGCCAGCAGTGAGTCATGGGGCAGGGCTCAGCCCCAGCATTTT.

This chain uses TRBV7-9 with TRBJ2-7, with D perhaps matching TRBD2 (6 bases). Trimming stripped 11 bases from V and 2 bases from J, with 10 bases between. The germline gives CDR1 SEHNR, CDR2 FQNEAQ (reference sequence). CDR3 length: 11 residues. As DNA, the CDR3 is TGTGCCGGGGAGGAGGCCTACGAGCAGTACTTC. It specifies CAGEEAYEQYF.

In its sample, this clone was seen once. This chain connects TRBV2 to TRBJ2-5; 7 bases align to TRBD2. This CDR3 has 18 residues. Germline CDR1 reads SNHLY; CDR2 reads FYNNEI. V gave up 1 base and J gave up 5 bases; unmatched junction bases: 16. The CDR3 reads CASSEVRFGGGRHETQYF. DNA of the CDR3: TGTGCCAGCAGTGAAGTGAGGTTCGGCGGGGGACGTCACGAGACCCAGTACTTC.

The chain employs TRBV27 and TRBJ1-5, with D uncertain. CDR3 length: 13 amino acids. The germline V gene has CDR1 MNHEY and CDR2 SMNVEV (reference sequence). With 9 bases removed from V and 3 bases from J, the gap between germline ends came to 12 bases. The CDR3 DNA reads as TGTGCCAGTGCCGCAGTGAACAATCAGCCCCAGCATTTT. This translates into CASAAVNNQPQHF.

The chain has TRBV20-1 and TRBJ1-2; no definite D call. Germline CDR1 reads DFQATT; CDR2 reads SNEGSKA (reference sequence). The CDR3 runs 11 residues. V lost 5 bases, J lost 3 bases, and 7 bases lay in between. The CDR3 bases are TGCAGTGCTGCACGGGACTATGGCTACACCTTC. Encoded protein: CSAARDYGYTF.

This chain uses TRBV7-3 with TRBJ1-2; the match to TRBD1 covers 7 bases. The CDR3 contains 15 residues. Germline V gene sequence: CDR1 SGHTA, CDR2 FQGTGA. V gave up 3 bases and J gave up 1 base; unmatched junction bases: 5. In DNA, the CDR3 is TGTGCCAGCAGCTTCGAGGGGGCCCTTAACTATGGCTACACCTTC. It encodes CASSFEGALNYGYTF.

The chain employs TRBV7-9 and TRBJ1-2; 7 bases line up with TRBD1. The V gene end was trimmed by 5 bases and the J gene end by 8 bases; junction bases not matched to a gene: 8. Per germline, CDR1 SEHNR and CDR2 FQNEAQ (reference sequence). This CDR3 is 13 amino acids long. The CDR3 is CASSRDRAGGYTF. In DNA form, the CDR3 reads TGTGCCAGCAGCCGAGACAGGGCTGGAGGCTACACCTTC.

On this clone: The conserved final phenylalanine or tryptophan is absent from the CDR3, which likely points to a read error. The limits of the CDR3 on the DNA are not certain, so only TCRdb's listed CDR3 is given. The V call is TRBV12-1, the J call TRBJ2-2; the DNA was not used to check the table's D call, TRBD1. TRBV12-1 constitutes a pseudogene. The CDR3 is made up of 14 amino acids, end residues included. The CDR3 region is CASSNTGVTGELFL.